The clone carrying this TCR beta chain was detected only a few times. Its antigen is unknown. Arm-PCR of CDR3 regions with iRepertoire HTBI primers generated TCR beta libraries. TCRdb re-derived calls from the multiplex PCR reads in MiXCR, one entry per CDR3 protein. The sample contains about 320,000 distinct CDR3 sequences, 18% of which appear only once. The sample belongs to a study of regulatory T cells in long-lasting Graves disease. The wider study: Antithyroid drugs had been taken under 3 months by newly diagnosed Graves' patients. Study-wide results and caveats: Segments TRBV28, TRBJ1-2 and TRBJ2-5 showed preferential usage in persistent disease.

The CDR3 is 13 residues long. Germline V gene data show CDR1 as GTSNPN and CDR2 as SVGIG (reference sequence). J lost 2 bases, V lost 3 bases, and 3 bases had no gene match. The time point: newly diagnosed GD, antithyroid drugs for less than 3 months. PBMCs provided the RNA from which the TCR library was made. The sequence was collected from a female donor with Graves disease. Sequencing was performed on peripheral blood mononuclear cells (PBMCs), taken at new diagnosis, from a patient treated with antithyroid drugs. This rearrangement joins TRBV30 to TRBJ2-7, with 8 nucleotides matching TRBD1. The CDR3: CAWRDRAAYEQYF. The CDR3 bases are TGTGCCTGGAGGGACAGGGCAGCCTACGAGCAGTACTTC.